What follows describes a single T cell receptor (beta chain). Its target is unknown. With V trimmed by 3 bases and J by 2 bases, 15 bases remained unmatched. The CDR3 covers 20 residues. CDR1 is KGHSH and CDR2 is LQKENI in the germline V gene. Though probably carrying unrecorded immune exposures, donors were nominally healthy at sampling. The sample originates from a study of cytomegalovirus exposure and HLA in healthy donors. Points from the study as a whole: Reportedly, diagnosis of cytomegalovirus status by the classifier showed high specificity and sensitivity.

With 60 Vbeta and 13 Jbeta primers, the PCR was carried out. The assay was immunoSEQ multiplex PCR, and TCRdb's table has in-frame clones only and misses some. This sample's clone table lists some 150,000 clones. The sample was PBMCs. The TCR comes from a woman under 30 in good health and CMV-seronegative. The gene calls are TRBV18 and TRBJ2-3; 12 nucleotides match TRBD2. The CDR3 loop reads CASSPQRGTGLAGNTDTQYF. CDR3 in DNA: TGTGCCAGCTCACCGCAACGGGGGACTGGACTAGCGGGGAACACAGATACGCAGTATTTT.